The 23 T cell receptor beta chains given below trace back to one sample, sequenced in a study of blood T cells in healthy people across ages. Using a J-beta primer mix together with a sample-barcoded 5' primer, a second PCR was run for about 7 to 12 cycles. MiXCR, applied by TCRdb to the 5' RACE reads, yields one record per CDR3 protein. Among roughly 1.5 million distinct CDR3 sequences, about 42% were seen once, and the ten largest hold around 4%. Sequencing input: blood. The receptor set was obtained from a woman aged 18-29 years in good health.

The V call is TRBV20-1, the J call TRBJ2-5, with 9 bases identical to TRBD1. The germline gives CDR1 DFQATT, CDR2 SNEGSKA (reference sequence). Losses at the gene ends were 6 bases for V and 11 bases for J; bases not matched to a gene: 19. This CDR3 has 15 residues. In DNA, the CDR3 is TGCAGTGCCCACGCCAGGGACAGGGCTAACAATGAGCAGTACTTC. It specifies CSAHARDRANNEQYF.

The CDR3 is CASSQAASGVQKQFF. In nucleotides, the CDR3 is TGTGCCAGCAGCCAAGCGGCTAGCGGAGTCCAGAAGCAGTTCTTC. The V call is TRBV4-2, the J call TRBJ2-1, with 7 bases that match TRBD2. The CDR3 has 15 amino acids. V lost 1 base, J lost 11 bases, and 11 bases stayed unmatched. Germline V gene data show CDR1 as LGHNA and CDR2 as YNFKEQ.

In its sample, this clonotype was seen a few times. The chain combines TRBV7-9 with TRBJ2-2; 11 bases are a match to TRBD2. CDR1 is SEHNR, CDR2 FQNEAQ, per germline (reference sequence). The length of the CDR3 is 16 residues. J was trimmed by 4 bases and V by 1 base; bases with no gene match: 2. CDR3 sequence: CASSLGTSGPTGELFF. The CDR3 DNA is TGTGCCAGCAGCTTAGGGACTAGCGGGCCCACCGGGGAGCTGTTTTTT.

This clonotype appeared many times. The rearrangement joins TRBV6-1 to TRBJ1-5; D gene ambiguous. In germline, CDR1 is MNHNS, CDR2 SASEGT. V dropped 3 bases and J dropped 0 bases, with 6 bases sitting between them. The CDR3 has 14 amino acids. The CDR3: CASSEGYSNQPQHF. In DNA form, the CDR3 reads TGTGCCAGCAGTGAGGGGTATAGCAATCAGCCCCAGCATTTT.

This clonotype was detected only a few times. The chain employs TRBV18 and TRBJ2-7, with D possibly TRBD1 on 5 matching bases. The CDR3 is 15 residues long. Germline CDR1 and CDR2: KGHSH and LQKENI. The V end lost 2 bases, the J end lost 4 bases, and 15 bases lay between the germline ends. CDR3: CASSPNQGPAYEQYF. The CDR3 nucleotides read TGTGCCAGCTCACCAAACCAGGGTCCTGCGTACGAGCAGTACTTC.

This chain links TRBV19 with TRBJ2-1; TRBD1 agrees at 7 bases. The CDR3 totals 15 residues. Losses at the gene ends were 4 bases for V and 4 bases for J; bases not matched to a gene: 7. Germline values: CDR1 LNHDA, CDR2 SQIVND (reference sequence). The CDR3 DNA is TGTGCCAGTAGTACCTCAAACAGGGGATACAATGAGCAGTTCTTC. This sequence encodes CASSTSNRGYNEQFF.

This clonotype has just a few counts. In DNA, the CDR3 is TGTGCCAGCAGTCACGGTGGCGACTACAGGCAGTACTTC. Protein: CASSHGGDYRQYF. The chain couples TRBV27 to TRBJ2-7, with D maybe TRBD2 (5 bases). Germline CDR1 and CDR2: MNHEY and SMNVEV (reference sequence). The CDR3 totals 13 residues. V lost 5 bases and J lost 9, with 17 bases in between.

The V call is TRBV3-1, the J call TRBJ2-1; a weak D match, TRBD1 (5 bases). The CDR3 runs 11 residues. Deletions cut 3 bases from V and 8 bases from J, with 5 bases between. Germline CDR1 reads LGHDT; CDR2 reads YNNKEL (reference sequence). The CDR3 nucleotides read TGTGCCAGCAGCCACAGGGATGAGCAGTTCTTC. Its translation: CASSHRDEQFF.

The table lists this clonotype with a few counts. The chain employs TRBV20-1 and TRBJ1-2; TRBD1 matches at 10 bases. Per germline, CDR1 DFQATT and CDR2 SNEGSKA (reference sequence). The CDR3 extends over 15 amino acids. V shed 6 bases, J shed 0 bases, and the junction held 7 bases outside the gene matches. CDR3 nucleotide sequence: TGCAGTGCAATTGGGACAGGGGACCCTAACTATGGCTACACCTTC. This codes for CSAIGTGDPNYGYTF.

This clonotype was counted a few times. The chain has TRBV30 and TRBJ1-1, with D unresolved. V lost 6 bases, J lost 4 bases, and 9 bases lay in between. CDR3 length equals 11 residues. The germline gives CDR1 GTSNPN, CDR2 SVGIG (reference sequence). The CDR3 DNA follows: TGTGCCTGTAGGCAGAGCACTGAAGCTTTCTTT. Translating it yields CACRQSTEAFF.

The V gene is TRBV28, the J gene TRBJ2-7; TRBD1 matches 7 bases. V was clipped by 7 bases and J by 3 bases; unmatched bases: 21. Germline lookup yields CDR1 MDHEN and CDR2 SYDVKM. The CDR3 has 18 amino acids. CDR3 sequence: CASTTQMDRLGPSYEQYF. CDR3 coding DNA: TGTGCCAGCACCACCCAGATGGACAGGTTAGGGCCCAGCTACGAGCAGTACTTC. The variable domain in full, with the rest retrieved from reference TRBV28 and TRBJ2-7, is DVKVTQSSRYLVKRTGEKVFLECVQDMDHENMFWYRQDPGLGLRLIYFSYDVKMKEKGDIPEGYSVSREKKERFSLILESASTNQTSMYLCASTTQMDRLGPSYEQYFGPGTRLTVT.

This clonotype has more than one count but fewer than ten. The V gene is TRBV5-1, the J gene TRBJ1-1; unclear D gene. The CDR3 is 14 amino acids. Germline V gene lookup returns CDR1 SGHRS and CDR2 YFSETQ. V was pared by 3 bases and J by 4 bases, with 13 bases between. CDR3: CASSYRTPATEAFF. The CDR3 DNA follows: TGCGCCAGCAGCTACCGGACCCCGGCCACTGAAGCTTTCTTT.

V and J are TRBV10-3 and TRBJ2-7; D gene unclear. In germline, CDR1 is ENHRY, CDR2 SYGVKD. The CDR3 is made up of 12 amino acids. V lost 5 bases to trimming and J lost 2 bases, with 7 bases between them. DNA of the CDR3: TGTGCCATCAGTCGACCTGCCTACGAGCAGTACTTC. This gives the protein CAISRPAYEQYF.

This clonotype was observed once. This chain connects TRBV6-2 or TRBV6-3 to TRBJ1-5, with D unresolved. Trimming took 7 bases from V and 9 from J, leaving 16 bases between them. Looked up from germline, CDR1 is MNHEY and CDR2 is SVGEGT. The CDR3 length is 13 residues. For the CDR3, the DNA is TGTGCCAGCACCGTGACCGAAAGGCGGCCCCAGCATTTT. This gives the protein CASTVTERRPQHF.

The V call is TRBV13, the J call TRBJ1-1; the D is unclear. Deletions cut 2 bases from V and 4 bases from J, with 11 bases between. Germline lookup yields CDR1 PRHDT and CDR2 FYEKMQ (reference sequence). This CDR3 is built from 14 residues. The CDR3 protein is CASSLIGVRTEAFF. The CDR3, as DNA: TGTGCCAGCAGCTTAATCGGGGTACGCACTGAAGCTTTCTTT.

The rearrangement uses TRBV27 and TRBJ2-7; D not certain. The germline gives CDR1 MNHEY, CDR2 SMNVEV (reference sequence). The CDR3 covers 13 residues. V lost 6 bases and J 3 bases, leaving 12 bases between the germline ends. The CDR3 nucleotides read TGTGCCAGCAGGGGGTTAGCAAACTACGAGCAGTACTTC. Translating gives CASRGLANYEQYF.

The genes are TRBV9 and TRBJ1-2; D uncertain. This CDR3 region has 13 residues. Germline CDR1 and CDR2: SGDLS and YYNGEE. With 6 bases removed from V and 6 bases from J, the gap between germline ends came to 15 bases. CDR3 region: CASTRIRKNGYTF. The CDR3 coding sequence is TGTGCCAGCACCCGGATTAGAAAGAATGGCTACACCTTC.

V gene TRBV15 combines with J gene TRBJ1-2, with D unresolved. The CDR3 length is 16 residues. V was shortened by 1 base and J by 0 bases, with 12 bases between the two germline ends. Germline V lookup: CDR1 LNHNV, CDR2 YYDKDF (reference sequence). CDR3 region: CATSRGDTLPNYGYTF. The CDR3 DNA reads TGTGCCACCAGCAGAGGTGACACACTTCCTAACTATGGCTACACCTTC.

The chain employs TRBV18 and TRBJ1-5; possible D gene TRBD1, 6 bases. The ends were cut back, 8 bases at V and 6 bases at J, with 11 bases in the middle. The germline CDR1 and CDR2 sequences are KGHSH and LQKENI. This CDR3 is built from 12 residues. CDR3 sequence (DNA): TGTGCCAGCAACCCAGGGGCTCAGCCCCAGCATTTT. It translates to CASNPGAQPQHF.

This chain links TRBV5-1 with TRBJ2-7; D is ambiguous. Trimming took 4 bases from V and 5 from J, leaving 16 bases between them. This CDR3 comprises 14 residues. Germline V gene data show CDR1 as SGHRS and CDR2 as YFSETQ. Here the CDR3 DNA reads TGCGCCAGCAGCCTGGTGGCCCATGGGGACGAGCAGTACTTC. Translated, it gives CASSLVAHGDEQYF.

This clonotype was seen ten or more times. The gene calls are TRBV20-1 and TRBJ2-3, with TRBD2 matching 9 bases. The length of the CDR3 is 14 residues. Germline CDR1 is DFQATT and CDR2 is SNEGSKA (reference sequence). J gave up 7 bases and V 3 bases, and 8 bases lay outside the gene matches. The CDR3 loop reads CSASTSGSLNTQYF. In DNA, the CDR3 is TGCAGTGCTAGCACTAGCGGGTCATTGAATACGCAGTATTTT.

Of note for this clonotype: An end of the junction does not agree with germline; a read error may underlie this. This chain uses TRBV19 with TRBJ1-1; no reliable D call. This CDR3 is built from 14 residues. Germline loops: CDR1 LNHDA, CDR2 SQIVND (reference sequence). The CDR3 DNA sequence: TGTGTCAGTAGTATAGATCTTCGGAACACTGAAGCTTTCTTT. This codes for CVSSIDLRNTEAFF.

Only a few counts were recorded for this clonotype. The rearrangement uses TRBV25-1 and TRBJ1-1; TRBD1 matches 8 bases. With 4 bases clipped from V and 4 bases from J, the junction kept 8 bases outside the gene matches. This CDR3 spans 15 amino acids. From germline, CDR1 is MGHDK and CDR2 SYGVNS. CDR3 region: CASSGSQGARTEAFF. The DNA for the CDR3 is TGTGCCAGCAGTGGGAGTCAGGGGGCGCGCACTGAAGCTTTCTTT.